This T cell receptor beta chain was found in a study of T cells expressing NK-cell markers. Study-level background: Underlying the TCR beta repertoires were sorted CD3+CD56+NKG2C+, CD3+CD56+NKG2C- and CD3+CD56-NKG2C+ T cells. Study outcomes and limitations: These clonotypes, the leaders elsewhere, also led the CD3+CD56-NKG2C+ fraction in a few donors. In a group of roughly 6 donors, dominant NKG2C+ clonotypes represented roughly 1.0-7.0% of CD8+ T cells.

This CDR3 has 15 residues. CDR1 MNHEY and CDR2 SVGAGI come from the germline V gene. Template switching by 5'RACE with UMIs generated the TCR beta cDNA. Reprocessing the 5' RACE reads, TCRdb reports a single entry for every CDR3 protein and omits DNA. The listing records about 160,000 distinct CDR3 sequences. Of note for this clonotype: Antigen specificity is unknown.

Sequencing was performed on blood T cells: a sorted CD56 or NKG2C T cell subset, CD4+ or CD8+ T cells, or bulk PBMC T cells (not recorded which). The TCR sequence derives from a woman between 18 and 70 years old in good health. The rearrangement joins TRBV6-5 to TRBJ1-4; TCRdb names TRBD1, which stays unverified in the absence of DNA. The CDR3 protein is CASSPGDATNEKLFF.